What follows are 9 T cell receptor beta chains derived from one specimen sequenced in a study of blood T cell repertoires in COVID-19. Assay used: immunoSEQ multiplex PCR; TCRdb lists only in-frame clones, some missing. The sample consists of about 94,000 clones, 80% to 85% of them appearing once. The specimen sequenced was peripheral blood. These receptors originate from a man in his sixties with acute or convalescent COVID-19.

The chain couples TRBV12-3 or TRBV12-4 to TRBJ1-1; D gene uncertain. V was shortened by 6 bases and J by 4 bases, with 9 bases between the two germline ends. CDR3 length: 12 residues. The CDR3 bases are TGTGCCAGCAGGGGAGGGCGCACTGAAGCTTTCTTT. Translation gives CASRGGRTEAFF.

The gene calls are TRBV5-6 and TRBJ1-1; D is ambiguous. In germline, CDR1 is SGHDT, CDR2 YYEEEE. CDR3 size: 13 residues. V lost 1 base and J 1 base, leaving 5 bases between the germline ends. CDR3 nucleotides: TGTGCCAGCAGCTTGTTGAGGAACACTGAAGCTTTCTTT. Protein sequence: CASSLLRNTEAFF.

This clone was recorded only once. This sequence joins TRBV2 and TRBJ1-5, with D uncertain. V was clipped by 2 bases and J by 0 bases, with 8 bases between them. Germline CDR1 SNHLY, CDR2 FYNNEI. CDR3 length: 15 amino acids. In nucleotides, the CDR3 is TGTGCCAGCAGTGAAACTGGTTATAGCAATCAGCCCCAGCATTTT. Encoded protein: CASSETGYSNQPQHF.

This sequence joins TRBV11-2 and TRBJ1-2; D not resolved. CDR1 is SGHAT, CDR2 FQNNGV, per germline. This CDR3 is built from 11 residues. Trimming removed 10 bases from V and 8 bases from J, with 14 bases in between. CDR3 in amino acids: CATRDGMGYTF. The CDR3 nucleotides are TGTGCCACCCGAGACGGGATGGGCTACACCTTC.

The chain has TRBV5-8 and TRBJ1-5; D may be TRBD1 (6 bases). The germline gives CDR1 SGHTS, CDR2 YDEGEE. CDR3 length equals 19 residues. V lost 6 bases and J lost 0, with 25 bases in between. The CDR3 here is CASTLGQNQNGYSNQPQHF. The CDR3 DNA reads TGTGCCAGCACCCTTGGACAGAACCAAAACGGATATAGCAATCAGCCCCAGCATTTT.

This clone was seen more than once but under ten times. J is TRBJ1-5 and V is TRBV9; 11 bases map to TRBD1. In germline, CDR1 is SGDLS, CDR2 YYNGEE. V lost 0 bases and J lost 5; bases outside the gene matches: 1. The CDR3 has 15 amino acids. Here the CDR3 reads CASSVEGQGDQPQHF. The CDR3 nucleotides are TGTGCCAGCAGCGTAGAGGGACAGGGGGATCAGCCCCAGCATTTT. The full variable domain, completed using reference TRBV9 and TRBJ1-5, is DSGVTQTPKHLITATGQRVTLRCSPRSGDLSVYWYQQSLDQGLQFLIQYYNGEERAKGNILERFSAQQFPDLHSELNLSSLELGDSALYFCASSVEGQGDQPQHFGDGTRLSIL.

This chain connects TRBV7-2 to TRBJ1-1; weak D call: TRBD1 (5 bases). Germline V gene lookup returns CDR1 SGHTA and CDR2 FQGNSA. This CDR3 spans 14 amino acids. Trimming left V 3 bases short and J 4 bases short, with 12 bases between. CDR3 bases: TGTGCCAGCAGCTTTTTCGGGGGGACCACTGAAGCTTTCTTT. Its protein product is CASSFFGGTTEAFF.

The V and J genes are TRBV2 and TRBJ1-2; D not resolved. CDR1 SNHLY and CDR2 FYNNEI come from the germline V gene. The V end was cut by 7 bases, the J end by 5 bases, with 8 bases between. The CDR3 spans 11 residues. The CDR3 sequence: CASTSYYGYTF. For the CDR3, the DNA is TGTGCCAGCACCTCTTATTATGGCTACACCTTC.

This sequence joins TRBV4-1 and TRBJ1-5; D remains unclear. The CDR3 spans 15 residues. CDR1 and CDR2 from the germline V gene are MGHRA and YSYEKL. Trimming stripped 1 base from V and 4 bases from J, with 11 bases between. CDR3 in DNA: TGCGCCAGCAGCCAAGCCGACGGGGTAAATCAGCCCCAGCATTTT. The encoded protein is CASSQADGVNQPQHF.